One sample yielded the 28 T cell receptor beta chains listed below, sequenced in a study of CXCR3-negative and CXCR3-positive naive CD8 T cells (dated by TCRdb to between 2018 and 2021). These receptors are not linked to any known antigen. The full study reports these points: TRB CDR3s from CXCR3-positive naive cells showed higher hydrophobicity (lower Kidera factor 4), lower energy, and higher strength and volume indices than CXCR3-negative naive cells.

TCRdb names NextSeq 550 as the instrument used. The Human TCR Profiling Kit (MiLaboratory) was used to make UMI-labeled 5' RACE TRB cDNA libraries. TCRdb reprocessed the reads and assigns one entry to each CDR3 protein sequence, leaving out DNA. The sample's table covers about 89,000 distinct CDR3 sequences. The biggest ten clones account for around 0.51% of the sample. The material sequenced was naive CXCR3+ CD8+ T cells from blood. This specimen's cell subset or site label, per the study, means: CD45RO-CCR7+CD27+CD95- naive CD8+ T cells expressing CXCR3 (TNR3+). The receptor set was obtained from a human donor in good health. Some clones in this sample may be carry-over from other donors' samples.

The V and J genes are TRBV20-1 and TRBJ2-7. This CDR3 is built from 11 residues. Germline loops: CDR1 DFQATT, CDR2 SNEGSKA (reference sequence). This chain's CDR3 is CSVGDSLEQYF.

The chain uses TRBV6-6 and TRBJ2-7; there is no DNA to check the TCRdb D call of TRBD1. Germline CDR1 MNHNY, CDR2 SVGAGI (reference sequence). This CDR3 spans 16 amino acids. CDR3 amino acids: CASSYPRTGDPYEQYF.

V and J are TRBV27 and TRBJ2-1; TCRdb outputs TRBD1, but without DNA this stays unchecked. The germline CDR1 and CDR2 sequences are MNHEY and SMNVEV (reference sequence). This CDR3 comprises 15 residues. The CDR3 region is CASSYRDRAYNEQFF.

The chain uses TRBV12-3 or TRBV12-4 and TRBJ2-1; TCRdb's D call of TRBD1 is untestable without DNA. The CDR3 runs 16 residues. CDR3: CASSLGGAPTYNEQFF.

The V gene is TRBV29-1, the J gene TRBJ2-3; TCRdb's D call, TRBD1, is unchecked because there is no DNA. The CDR3 contains 15 residues. Germline loops: CDR1 SQVTM, CDR2 ANQGSEA. This CDR3 reads CSVEPDSEPTDTQYF.

The rearrangement links TRBV5-1 to TRBJ2-1; TCRdb returns TRBD1, unconfirmable since there is no DNA. CDR1 SGHRS and CDR2 YFSETQ come from the germline V gene. This CDR3 has 16 amino acids. CDR3 in amino acids: CASRPHRGPRNNEQFF.

The rearrangement joins TRBV6-1 to TRBJ2-1; TCRdb's D gene call, TRBD1, goes unchecked for lack of DNA. The CDR3 is 14 residues long. Germline V gene data show CDR1 as MNHNS and CDR2 as SASEGT. The CDR3 reads CASSAGQGPDEQFF.

The gene calls are TRBV28 and TRBJ2-3. Germline CDR1 and CDR2: MDHEN and SYDVKM. The CDR3 extends over 15 amino acids. This chain's CDR3 is CASSLRSSGTDTQYF.

The V and J genes are TRBV28 and TRBJ2-1. The germline gives CDR1 MDHEN, CDR2 SYDVKM. The length of the CDR3 is 13 residues. CDR3 protein: CASSLGSSNEQFF.

The chain carries TRBV14 and TRBJ2-2; the TRBD1 assignment by TCRdb is unverifiable without DNA. Germline loops: CDR1 SGHDN, CDR2 FVKESK. The CDR3 is 16 amino acids. The CDR3 loop is CASSPDSHLNTGELFF.

The chain joins TRBV12-3 or TRBV12-4 to TRBJ2-5; the TCRdb D gene call, TRBD1, has no DNA to confirm it. CDR3 length: 15 amino acids. CDR3 protein: CASSRDGTTKETQYF.

The chain recombines TRBV10-3 with TRBJ2-1; no DNA is available, so the TRBD2 call from TCRdb remains unchecked. The CDR3 totals 13 residues. The germline V gene encodes CDR1 ENHRY and CDR2 SYGVKD. CDR3 loop: CATLGPANNEQFF.

The chain employs TRBV19 and TRBJ2-7; TCRdb gives TRBD1 as the D gene, but with no DNA this cannot be confirmed. The CDR3 totals 13 residues. From germline, CDR1 is LNHDA and CDR2 SQIVND (reference sequence). The CDR3 here is CASGAGEAYEQYF.

The V and J genes are TRBV28 and TRBJ2-7; TCRdb picks TRBD1, but there is no DNA to check that call. There are 14 residues in the CDR3. Germline V CDR1 and CDR2: MDHEN, SYDVKM. The CDR3 sequence is CASSLTPLAREQYF.

The gene calls are TRBV7-8 and TRBJ2-5; lacking DNA, the TRBD1 call made by TCRdb goes unchecked. This CDR3 contains 15 residues. From germline, CDR1 is SGHVS and CDR2 FQNEAQ. The CDR3 sequence is CASGRYMGGGETQYF.

The genes are TRBV6-5 and TRBJ2-1; the TCRdb call, TRBD2, lacks DNA for checking. The CDR3 is 17 residues long. Germline values: CDR1 MNHEY, CDR2 SVGAGI. Here the CDR3 reads CASRPTAGTSGYNEQFF.

The chain is built from TRBV4-1 and TRBJ2-5. The CDR3 is made up of 15 amino acids. The germline V gene encodes CDR1 MGHRA and CDR2 YSYEKL. The CDR3 sequence: CASSQGFGNQETQYF.

The chain recombines TRBV15 with TRBJ2-4; TCRdb outputs TRBD2, but without DNA this stays unchecked. This CDR3 is 14 amino acids long. CDR1 LNHNV and CDR2 YYDKDF come from the germline V gene (reference sequence). CDR3 sequence reads: CATSLRWAKNIQYF.

The genes are TRBV6-5 and TRBJ2-6; TCRdb's D gene call, TRBD1, goes unchecked for lack of DNA. Germline CDR1 is MNHEY and CDR2 is SVGAGI. CDR3 size: 17 residues. CDR3 sequence: CASTTIISGAGANVLTF.

V is TRBV9 and J is TRBJ2-1; TCRdb proposes TRBD2, but this gene call is untestable without DNA. The CDR3 totals 14 residues. The germline CDR1 and CDR2 sequences are SGDLS and YYNGEE. This CDR3 is CASSVGGSGDEQFF. The full variable domain, with the rest looked up from reference TRBV9 and TRBJ2-1, is DSGVTQTPKHLITATGQRVTLRCSPRSGDLSVYWYQQSLDQGLQFLIQYYNGEERAKGNILERFSAQQFPDLHSELNLSSLELGDSALYFCASSVGGSGDEQFFGPGTRLTVL.

The chain combines TRBV3-1 with TRBJ2-7; TCRdb indicates TRBD1, and absent DNA this call remains unverified. The length of the CDR3 is 12 residues. Germline V gene lookup returns CDR1 LGHDT and CDR2 YNNKEL (reference sequence). This CDR3 reads CASSQGGADQYF.

This chain links TRBV11-2 with TRBJ2-5. Per the germline V gene, CDR1 is SGHAT and CDR2 is FQNNGV. The CDR3 runs to 15 residues. The CDR3 loop is CASSLDRQYQETQYF.

The V call is TRBV12-3 or TRBV12-4, the J call TRBJ2-7; TCRdb lists TRBD1, though no DNA is available to test this call. This CDR3 comprises 17 residues. CDR3 protein: CASSPGGWGGASYEQYF.

The chain joins TRBV7-9 to TRBJ2-5. The CDR3 is 12 residues long. CDR1 and CDR2 from the germline V gene are SEHNR and FQNEAQ (reference sequence). CDR3 loop: CASRLDPETQYF.

This chain links TRBV20-1 with TRBJ2-1; without DNA, the TCRdb call of TRBD1 cannot be checked. The CDR3 totals 13 residues. The V gene's germline CDR1 is DFQATT and CDR2 SNEGSKA (reference sequence). The CDR3 loop is CSATGQGANEQFF.

The chain couples TRBV4-1 to TRBJ2-1; there is no DNA to check the TCRdb D call of TRBD1. CDR3 length equals 14 residues. Germline assignment: CDR1 MGHRA and CDR2 YSYEKL. CDR3 sequence: CASSQRDRGYEQFF.

J is TRBJ2-2 and V is TRBV7-3; TCRdb gives TRBD2 as the D gene, but with no DNA this cannot be confirmed. The CDR3 is made up of 15 amino acids. Germline-derived CDR1 and CDR2 are SGHTA and FQGTGA. CDR3: CASSLRGSWTAELFF.

The chain carries TRBV29-1 and TRBJ2-7. The length of the CDR3 is 12 residues. The germline V gene encodes CDR1 SQVTM and CDR2 ANQGSEA. The CDR3 loop is CSVAPDAYEQYF.